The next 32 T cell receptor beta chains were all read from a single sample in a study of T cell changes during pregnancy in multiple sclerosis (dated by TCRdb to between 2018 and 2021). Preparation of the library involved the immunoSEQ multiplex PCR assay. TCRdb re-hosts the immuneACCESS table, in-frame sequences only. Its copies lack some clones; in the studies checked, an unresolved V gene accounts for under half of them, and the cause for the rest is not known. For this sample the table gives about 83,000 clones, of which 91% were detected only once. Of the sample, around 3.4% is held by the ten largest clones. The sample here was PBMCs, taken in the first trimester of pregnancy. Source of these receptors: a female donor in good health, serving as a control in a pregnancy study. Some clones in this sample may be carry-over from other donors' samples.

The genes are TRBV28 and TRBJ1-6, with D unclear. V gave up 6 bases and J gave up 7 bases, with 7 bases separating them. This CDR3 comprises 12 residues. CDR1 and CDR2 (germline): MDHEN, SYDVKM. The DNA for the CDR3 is TGTGCCAGCAGCAACAGCAATTCACCCCTCCACTTT. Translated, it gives CASSNSNSPLHF. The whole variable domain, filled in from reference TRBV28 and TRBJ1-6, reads DVKVTQSSRYLVKRTGEKVFLECVQDMDHENMFWYRQDPGLGLRLIYFSYDVKMKEKGDIPEGYSVSREKKERFSLILESASTNQTSMYLCASSNSNSPLHFGNGTRLTVT.

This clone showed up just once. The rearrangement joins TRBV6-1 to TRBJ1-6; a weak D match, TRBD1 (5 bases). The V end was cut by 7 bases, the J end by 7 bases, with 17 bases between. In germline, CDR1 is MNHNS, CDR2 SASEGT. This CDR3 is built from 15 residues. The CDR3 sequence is CASTPFRGENSPLHF. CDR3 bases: TGTGCCAGCACGCCCTTCCGGGGGGAAAATTCACCCCTCCACTTT.

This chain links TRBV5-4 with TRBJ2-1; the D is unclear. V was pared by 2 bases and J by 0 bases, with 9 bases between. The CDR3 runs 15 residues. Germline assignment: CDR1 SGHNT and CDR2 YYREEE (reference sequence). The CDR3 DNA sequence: TGTGCCAGCAGCTTTGGCGGATTCTCCTACAATGAGCAGTTCTTC. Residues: CASSFGGFSYNEQFF. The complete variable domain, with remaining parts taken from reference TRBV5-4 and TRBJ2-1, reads ETGVTQSPTHLIKTRGQQVTLRCSSQSGHNTVSWYQQALGQGPQFIFQYYREEENGRGNFPPRFSGLQFPNYSSELNVNALELDDSALYLCASSFGGFSYNEQFFGPGTRLTVL.

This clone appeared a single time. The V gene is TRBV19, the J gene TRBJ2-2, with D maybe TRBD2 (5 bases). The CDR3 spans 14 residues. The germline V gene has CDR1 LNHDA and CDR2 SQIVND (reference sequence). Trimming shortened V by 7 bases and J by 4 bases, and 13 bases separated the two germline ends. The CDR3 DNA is TGTGCCAGTACCCCGAGGCGGGTCACCGGGGAGCTGTTTTTT. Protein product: CASTPRRVTGELFF.

In DNA, the CDR3 is TGCGCCAGCAGCCCGATCGGCGGGGGGGCCTACGAGCAGTACTTC. Protein sequence: CASSPIGGGAYEQYF. The chain couples TRBV5-1 to TRBJ2-7; TRBD2 matches at 9 bases. Germline V gene lookup returns CDR1 SGHRS and CDR2 YFSETQ. The CDR3 sequence is 15 residues long. After removal of 4 bases from V and 2 bases from J, the junction contained 7 bases not matched to a gene. Looking up the rest from reference TRBV5-1 and TRBJ2-7 gives the full variable domain: KAGVTQTPRYLIKTRGQQVTLSCSPISGHRSVSWYQQTPGQGLQFLFEYFSETQRNKGNFPGRFSGRQFSNSRSEMNVSTLELGDSALYLCASSPIGGGAYEQYFGPGTRLTVT.

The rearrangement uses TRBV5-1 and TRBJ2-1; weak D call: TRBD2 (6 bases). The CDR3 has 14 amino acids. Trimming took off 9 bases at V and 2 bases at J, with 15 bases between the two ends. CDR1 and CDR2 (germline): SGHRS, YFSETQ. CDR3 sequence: CAIADYPTYNEQFF. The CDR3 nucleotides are TGCGCCATCGCGGACTACCCGACCTACAATGAGCAGTTCTTC.

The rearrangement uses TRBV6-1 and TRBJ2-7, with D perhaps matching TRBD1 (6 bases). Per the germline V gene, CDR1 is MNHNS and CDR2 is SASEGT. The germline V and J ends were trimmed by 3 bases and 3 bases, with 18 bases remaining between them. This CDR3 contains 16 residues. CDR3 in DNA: TGTGCCAGCAGTGACTTCCCTCGGGACATTATCTACGAGCAGTACTTC. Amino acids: CASSDFPRDIIYEQYF.

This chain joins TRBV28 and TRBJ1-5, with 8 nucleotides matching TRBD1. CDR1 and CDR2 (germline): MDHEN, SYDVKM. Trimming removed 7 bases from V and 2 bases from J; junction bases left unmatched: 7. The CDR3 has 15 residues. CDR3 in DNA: TGTGCCAGCACCTTGGACAGGGCCGGCAATCAGCCCCAGCATTTT. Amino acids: CASTLDRAGNQPQHF.

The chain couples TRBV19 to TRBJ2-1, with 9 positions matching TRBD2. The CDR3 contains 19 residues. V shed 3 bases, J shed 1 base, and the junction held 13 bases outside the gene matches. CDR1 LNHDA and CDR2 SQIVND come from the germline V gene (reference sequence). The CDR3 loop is CASSIFLAGKGSSYNEQFF. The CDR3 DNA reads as TGTGCCAGTAGTATTTTCCTAGCGGGAAAGGGTAGTTCCTACAATGAGCAGTTCTTC.

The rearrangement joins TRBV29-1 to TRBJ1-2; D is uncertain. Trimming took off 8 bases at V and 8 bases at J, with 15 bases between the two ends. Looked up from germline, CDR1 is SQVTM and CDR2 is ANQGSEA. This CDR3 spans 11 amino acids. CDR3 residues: CSSAGGGGYTF. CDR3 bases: TGCAGCTCTGCGGGCGGAGGAGGCTACACCTTC.

This chain's CDR3 is CASRRVDWGLAGNSTDTQYF. The CDR3 DNA sequence: TGCGCCAGCAGAAGGGTTGATTGGGGACTAGCGGGTAATAGCACAGATACGCAGTATTTT. This rearrangement joins TRBV4-3 to TRBJ2-3; TRBD2 matches at 12 bases. V shed 6 bases and J 0 bases; nucleotides not matched to a gene: 16. Germline V gene sequence: CDR1 LGHNA, CDR2 YSLEER. The CDR3 extends over 20 amino acids.

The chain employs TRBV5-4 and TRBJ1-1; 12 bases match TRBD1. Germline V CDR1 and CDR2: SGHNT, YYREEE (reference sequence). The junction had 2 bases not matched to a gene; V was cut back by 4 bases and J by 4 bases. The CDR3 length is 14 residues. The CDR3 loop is CASSLGQGATEAFF. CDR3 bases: TGTGCCAGCAGCCTGGGACAGGGGGCCACTGAAGCTTTCTTT.

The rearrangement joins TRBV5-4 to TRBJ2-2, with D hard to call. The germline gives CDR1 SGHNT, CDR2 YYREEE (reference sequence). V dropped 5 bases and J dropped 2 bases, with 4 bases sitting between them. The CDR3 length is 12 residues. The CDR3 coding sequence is TGTGCCAGCAGTAGAAACACCGGGGAGCTGTTTTTT. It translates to CASSRNTGELFF.

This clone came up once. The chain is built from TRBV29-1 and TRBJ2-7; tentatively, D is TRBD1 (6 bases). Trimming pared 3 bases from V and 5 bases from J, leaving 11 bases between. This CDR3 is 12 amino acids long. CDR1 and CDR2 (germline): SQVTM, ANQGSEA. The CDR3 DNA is TGCAGCGTTGAGGCAGGGGTCGACGAGCAGTACTTC. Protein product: CSVEAGVDEQYF.

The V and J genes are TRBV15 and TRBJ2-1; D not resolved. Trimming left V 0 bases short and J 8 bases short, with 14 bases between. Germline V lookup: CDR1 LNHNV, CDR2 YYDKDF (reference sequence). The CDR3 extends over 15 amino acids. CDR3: CATSREGQPSDEQFF. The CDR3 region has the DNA TGTGCCACCAGCAGAGAGGGCCAGCCCTCAGATGAGCAGTTCTTC.

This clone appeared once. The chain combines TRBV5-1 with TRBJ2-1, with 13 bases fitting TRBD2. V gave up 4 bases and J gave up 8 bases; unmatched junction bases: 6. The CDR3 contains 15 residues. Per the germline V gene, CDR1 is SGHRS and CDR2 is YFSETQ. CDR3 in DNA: TGCGCCAGCAGCAAAAGGACTAGCGGGAGCGATGAGCAGTTCTTC. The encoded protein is CASSKRTSGSDEQFF.

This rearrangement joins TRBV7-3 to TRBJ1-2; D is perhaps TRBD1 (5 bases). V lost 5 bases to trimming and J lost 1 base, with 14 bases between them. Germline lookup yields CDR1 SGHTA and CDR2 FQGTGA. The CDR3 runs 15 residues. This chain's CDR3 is CASSRAGGGNYGYTF. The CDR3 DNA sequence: TGTGCCAGCAGCCGAGCGGGGGGGGGTAACTATGGCTACACCTTC. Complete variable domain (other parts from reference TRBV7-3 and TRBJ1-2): GAGVSQTPSNKVTEKGKYVELRCDPISGHTALYWYRQSLGQGPEFLIYFQGTGAADDSGLPNDRFFAVRPEGSVSTLKIQRTERGDSAVYLCASSRAGGGNYGYTFGSGTRLTVV.

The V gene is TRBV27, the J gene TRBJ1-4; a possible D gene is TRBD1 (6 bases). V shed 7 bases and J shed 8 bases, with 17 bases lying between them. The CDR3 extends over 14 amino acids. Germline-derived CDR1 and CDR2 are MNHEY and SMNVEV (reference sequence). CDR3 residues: CASTTDRLGEKLFF. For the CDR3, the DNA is TGTGCCAGCACCACCGACAGGTTAGGCGAAAAACTGTTTTTT.

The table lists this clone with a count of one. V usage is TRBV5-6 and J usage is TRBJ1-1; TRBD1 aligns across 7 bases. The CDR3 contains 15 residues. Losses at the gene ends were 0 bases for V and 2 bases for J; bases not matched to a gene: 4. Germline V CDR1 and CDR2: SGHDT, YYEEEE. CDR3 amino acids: CASSLGQGGNTEAFF. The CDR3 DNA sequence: TGTGCCAGCAGCTTGGGTCAGGGGGGTAACACTGAAGCTTTCTTT.

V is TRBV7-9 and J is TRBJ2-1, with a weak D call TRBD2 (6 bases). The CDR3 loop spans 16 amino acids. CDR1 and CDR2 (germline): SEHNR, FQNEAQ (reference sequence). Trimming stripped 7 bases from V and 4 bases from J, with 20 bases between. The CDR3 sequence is CASNAMGGAVYNEQFF. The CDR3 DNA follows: TGTGCCAGCAACGCCATGGGGGGAGCGGTGTACAATGAGCAGTTCTTC.

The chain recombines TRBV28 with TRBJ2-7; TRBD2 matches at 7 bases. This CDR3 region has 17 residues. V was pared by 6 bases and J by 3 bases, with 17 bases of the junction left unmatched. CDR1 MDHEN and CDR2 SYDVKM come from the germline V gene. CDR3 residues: CASRHTTQVWDYYEQYF. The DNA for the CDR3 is TGTGCCAGCAGGCACACCACACAGGTTTGGGACTACTACGAGCAGTACTTC.

DNA for the CDR3: TGTGCCAGCAGCTCGAGACAGGCCCCTAAGCTGGAGACCCAGTACTTC. It translates to CASSSRQAPKLETQYF. The chain couples TRBV5-4 to TRBJ2-5, with a weak D call TRBD1 (6 bases). Trimming left V 3 bases short and J 5 bases short, with 20 bases between. Germline CDR1 and CDR2: SGHNT and YYREEE (reference sequence). This CDR3 is 16 amino acids long.

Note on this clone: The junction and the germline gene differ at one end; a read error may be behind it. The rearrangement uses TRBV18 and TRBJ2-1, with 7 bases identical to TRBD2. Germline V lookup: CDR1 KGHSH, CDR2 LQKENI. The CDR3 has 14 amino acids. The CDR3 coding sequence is TGTGCCAGCTCACCACTAGTGACTAGCAATGTGCAGTTCTTC. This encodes CASSPLVTSNVQFF.

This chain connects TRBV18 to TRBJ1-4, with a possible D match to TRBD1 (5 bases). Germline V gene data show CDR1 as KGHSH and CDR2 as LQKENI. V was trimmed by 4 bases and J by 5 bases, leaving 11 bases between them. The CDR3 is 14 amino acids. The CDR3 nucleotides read TGTGCCAGCTCACGAAGGGGAGGAAATGAAAAACTGTTTTTT. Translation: CASSRRGGNEKLFF.

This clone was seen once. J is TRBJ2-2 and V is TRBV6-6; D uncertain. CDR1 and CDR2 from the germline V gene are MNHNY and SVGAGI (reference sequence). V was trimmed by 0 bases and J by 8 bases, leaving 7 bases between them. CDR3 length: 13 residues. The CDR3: CASSYSLVGELFF. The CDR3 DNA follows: TGTGCCAGCAGTTACTCCCTTGTGGGGGAGCTGTTTTTT.

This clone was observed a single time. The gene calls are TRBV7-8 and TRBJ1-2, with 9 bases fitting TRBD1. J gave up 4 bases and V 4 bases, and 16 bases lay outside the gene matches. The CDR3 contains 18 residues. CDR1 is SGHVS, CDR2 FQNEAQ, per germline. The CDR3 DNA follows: TGTGCCAGCAGCTCAGCCGGGGACAGGGAGTTAACCCCCTATGGCTACACCTTC. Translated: CASSSAGDRELTPYGYTF.

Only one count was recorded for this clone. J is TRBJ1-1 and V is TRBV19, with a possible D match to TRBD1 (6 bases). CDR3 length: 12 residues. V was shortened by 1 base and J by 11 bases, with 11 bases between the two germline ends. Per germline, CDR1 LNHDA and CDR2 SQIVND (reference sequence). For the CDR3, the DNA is TGTGCCAGTAGTATAGGCAACAGGGACGCTTTCTTT. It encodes CASSIGNRDAFF.

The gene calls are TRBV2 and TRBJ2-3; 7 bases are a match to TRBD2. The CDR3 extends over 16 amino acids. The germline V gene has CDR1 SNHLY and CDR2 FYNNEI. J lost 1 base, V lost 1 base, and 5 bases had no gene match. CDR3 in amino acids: CASSEGEGGGTDTQYF. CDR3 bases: TGTGCCAGCAGTGAAGGGGAGGGCGGGGGCACAGATACGCAGTATTTT.

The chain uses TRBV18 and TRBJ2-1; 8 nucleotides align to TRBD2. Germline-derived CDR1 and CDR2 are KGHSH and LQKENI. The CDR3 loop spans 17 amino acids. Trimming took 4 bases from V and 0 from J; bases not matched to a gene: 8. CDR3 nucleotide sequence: TGTGCCAGCTCACAGTCCCCGGGGGGGAGCTCCTACAATGAGCAGTTCTTC. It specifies CASSQSPGGSSYNEQFF.

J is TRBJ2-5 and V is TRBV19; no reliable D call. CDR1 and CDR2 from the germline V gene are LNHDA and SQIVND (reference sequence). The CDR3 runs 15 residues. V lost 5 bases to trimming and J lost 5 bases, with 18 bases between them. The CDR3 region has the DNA TGTGCCAGTAGTCGGTCCCCCGGTCGGCGGGAGACCCAGTACTTC. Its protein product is CASSRSPGRRETQYF.

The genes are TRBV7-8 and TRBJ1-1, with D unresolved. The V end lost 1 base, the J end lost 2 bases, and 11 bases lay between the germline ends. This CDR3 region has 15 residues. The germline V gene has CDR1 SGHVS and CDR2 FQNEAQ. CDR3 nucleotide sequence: TGTGCCAGCAGCTTAGTTTCAGGATTTAACACTGAAGCTTTCTTT. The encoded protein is CASSLVSGFNTEAFF.

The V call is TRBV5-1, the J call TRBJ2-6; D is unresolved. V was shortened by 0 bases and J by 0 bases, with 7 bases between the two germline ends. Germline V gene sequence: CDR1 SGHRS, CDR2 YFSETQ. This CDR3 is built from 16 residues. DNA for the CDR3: TGCGCCAGCAGCTTGGTGAAGAGCTCTGGGGCCAACGTCCTGACTTTC. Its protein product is CASSLVKSSGANVLTF. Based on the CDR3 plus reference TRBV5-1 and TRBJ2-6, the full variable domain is KAGVTQTPRYLIKTRGQQVTLSCSPISGHRSVSWYQQTPGQGLQFLFEYFSETQRNKGNFPGRFSGRQFSNSRSEMNVSTLELGDSALYLCASSLVKSSGANVLTFGAGSRLTVL.